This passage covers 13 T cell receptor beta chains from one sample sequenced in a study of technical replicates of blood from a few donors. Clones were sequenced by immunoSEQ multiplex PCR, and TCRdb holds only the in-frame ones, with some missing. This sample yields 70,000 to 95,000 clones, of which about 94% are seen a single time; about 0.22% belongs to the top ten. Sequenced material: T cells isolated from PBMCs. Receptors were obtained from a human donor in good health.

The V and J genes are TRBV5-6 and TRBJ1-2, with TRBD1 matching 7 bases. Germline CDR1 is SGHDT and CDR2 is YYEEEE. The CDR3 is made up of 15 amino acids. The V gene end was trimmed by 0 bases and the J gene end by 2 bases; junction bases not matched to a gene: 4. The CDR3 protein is CASSLETGWNYGYTF. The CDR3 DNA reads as TGTGCCAGCAGCTTGGAGACAGGGTGGAACTATGGCTACACCTTC.

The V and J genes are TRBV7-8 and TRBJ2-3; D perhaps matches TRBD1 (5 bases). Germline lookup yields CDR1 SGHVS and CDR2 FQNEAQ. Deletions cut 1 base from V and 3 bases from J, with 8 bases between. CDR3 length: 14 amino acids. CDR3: CASSLDQGTDTQYF. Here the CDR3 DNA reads TGTGCCAGCAGCTTAGACCAGGGAACAGATACGCAGTATTTT.

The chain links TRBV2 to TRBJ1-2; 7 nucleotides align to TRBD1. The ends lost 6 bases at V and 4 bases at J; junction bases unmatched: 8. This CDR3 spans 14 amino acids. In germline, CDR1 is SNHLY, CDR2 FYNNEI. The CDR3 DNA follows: TGTGCCAGCAGCCTGACAGGGCTCGGCTATGGCTACACCTTC. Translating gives CASSLTGLGYGYTF.

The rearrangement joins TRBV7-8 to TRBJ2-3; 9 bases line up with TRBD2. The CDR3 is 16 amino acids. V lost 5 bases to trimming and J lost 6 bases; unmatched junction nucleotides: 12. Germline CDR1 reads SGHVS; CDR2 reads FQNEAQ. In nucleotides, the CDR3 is TGTGCCAGCAGCCACCAACGGCAGCGGGGGGATGATACGCAGTATTTT. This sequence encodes CASSHQRQRGDDTQYF.

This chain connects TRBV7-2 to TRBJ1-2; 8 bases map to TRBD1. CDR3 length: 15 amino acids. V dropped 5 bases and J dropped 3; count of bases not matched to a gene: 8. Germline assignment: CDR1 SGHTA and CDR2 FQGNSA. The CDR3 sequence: CASSPYRGEDYGYTF. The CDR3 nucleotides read TGTGCCAGCAGCCCCTACAGGGGGGAAGACTATGGCTACACCTTC. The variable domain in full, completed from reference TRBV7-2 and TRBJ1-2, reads GAGVSQSPSNKVTEKGKDVELRCDPISGHTALYWYRQSLGQGLEFLIYFQGNSAPDKSGLPSDRFSAERTGGSVSTLTIQRTQQEDSAVYLCASSPYRGEDYGYTFGSGTRLTVV.

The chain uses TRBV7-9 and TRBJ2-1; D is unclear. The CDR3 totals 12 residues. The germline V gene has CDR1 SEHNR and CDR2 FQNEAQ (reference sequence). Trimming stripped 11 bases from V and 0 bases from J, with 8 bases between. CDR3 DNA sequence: TGTGCCTTTGTCAGCTCCTACAATGAGCAGTTCTTC. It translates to CAFVSSYNEQFF. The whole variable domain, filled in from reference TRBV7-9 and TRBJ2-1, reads DTGVSQNPRHKITKRGQNVTFRCDPISEHNRLYWYRQTLGQGPEFLTYFQNEAQLEKSRLLSDRFSAERPKGSFSTLEIQRTEQGDSAMYLCAFVSSYNEQFFGPGTRLTVL.

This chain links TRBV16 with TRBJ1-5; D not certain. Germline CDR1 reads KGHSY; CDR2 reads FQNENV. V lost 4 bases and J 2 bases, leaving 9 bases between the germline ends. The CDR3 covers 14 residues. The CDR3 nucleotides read TGTGCCAGCAGCCCCGGCCTAGGCAATCAGCCCCAGCATTTT. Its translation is CASSPGLGNQPQHF.

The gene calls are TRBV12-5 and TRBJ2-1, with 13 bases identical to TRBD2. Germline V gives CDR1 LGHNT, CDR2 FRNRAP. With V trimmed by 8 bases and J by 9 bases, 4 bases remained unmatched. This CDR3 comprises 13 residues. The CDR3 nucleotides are TGTGCTAGTACGGGACTAGCGGGACTTGAGCAGTTCTTC. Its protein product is CASTGLAGLEQFF.

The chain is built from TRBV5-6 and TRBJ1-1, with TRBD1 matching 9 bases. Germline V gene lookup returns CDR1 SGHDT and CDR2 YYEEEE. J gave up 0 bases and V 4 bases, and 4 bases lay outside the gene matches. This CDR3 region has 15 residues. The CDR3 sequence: CASSVDRGMNTEAFF. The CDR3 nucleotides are TGTGCCAGCAGCGTGGACAGGGGCATGAACACTGAAGCTTTCTTT.

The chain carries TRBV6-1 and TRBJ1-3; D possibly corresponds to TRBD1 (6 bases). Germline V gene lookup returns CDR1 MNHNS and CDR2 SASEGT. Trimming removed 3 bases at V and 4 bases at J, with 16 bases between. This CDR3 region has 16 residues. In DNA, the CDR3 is TGTGCCAGCAGTGACCTTTTAACAGGGATAGGAAACACCATATATTTT. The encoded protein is CASSDLLTGIGNTIYF.

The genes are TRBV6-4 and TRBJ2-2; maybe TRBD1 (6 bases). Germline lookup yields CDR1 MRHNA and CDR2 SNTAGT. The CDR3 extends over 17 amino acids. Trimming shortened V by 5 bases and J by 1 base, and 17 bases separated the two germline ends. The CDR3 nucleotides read TGTGCCAGCAGTAACTATCCGGGACATGAGAACACCGGGGAGCTGTTTTTT. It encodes CASSNYPGHENTGELFF.

The CDR3: CASSYAASYEQYF. The CDR3, as DNA: TGTGCCAGCAGTTACGCGGCTTCCTACGAGCAGTACTTC. V usage is TRBV27 and J usage is TRBJ2-7, with no clear D. The CDR3 runs 13 residues. V gave up 4 bases and J gave up 1 base, with 8 bases separating them. Germline V CDR1 and CDR2: MNHEY, SMNVEV (reference sequence).

CDR3 sequence reads: CASSHSYPYEQYF. The CDR3, as DNA: TGTGCCAGCTCACACAGCTACCCCTACGAGCAGTACTTC. The rearrangement links TRBV18 to TRBJ2-7; D gene uncertain. V was trimmed by 4 bases and J by 2 bases, leaving 9 bases between them. Germline V gene sequence: CDR1 KGHSH, CDR2 LQKENI. This CDR3 is built from 13 residues.